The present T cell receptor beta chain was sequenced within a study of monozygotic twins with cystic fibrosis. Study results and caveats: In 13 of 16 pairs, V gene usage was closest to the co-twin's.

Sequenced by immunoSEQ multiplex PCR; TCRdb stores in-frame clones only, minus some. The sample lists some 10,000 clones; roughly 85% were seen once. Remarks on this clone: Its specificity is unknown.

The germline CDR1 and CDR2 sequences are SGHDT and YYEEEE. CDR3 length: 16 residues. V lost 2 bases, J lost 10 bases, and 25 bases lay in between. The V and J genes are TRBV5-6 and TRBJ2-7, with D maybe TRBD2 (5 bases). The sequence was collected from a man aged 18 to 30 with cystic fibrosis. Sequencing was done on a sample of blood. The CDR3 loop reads CASSLDPWGDARPQYF. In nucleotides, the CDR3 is TGTGCCAGCAGCTTAGATCCCTGGGGAGACGCAAGGCCTCAGTACTTC. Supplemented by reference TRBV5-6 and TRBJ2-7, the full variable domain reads DAGVTQSPTHLIKTRGQQVTLRCSPKSGHDTVSWYQQALGQGPQFIFQYYEEEERQRGNFPDRFSGHQFPNYSSELNVNALLLGDSALYLCASSLDPWGDARPQYFGPGTRLTVT.